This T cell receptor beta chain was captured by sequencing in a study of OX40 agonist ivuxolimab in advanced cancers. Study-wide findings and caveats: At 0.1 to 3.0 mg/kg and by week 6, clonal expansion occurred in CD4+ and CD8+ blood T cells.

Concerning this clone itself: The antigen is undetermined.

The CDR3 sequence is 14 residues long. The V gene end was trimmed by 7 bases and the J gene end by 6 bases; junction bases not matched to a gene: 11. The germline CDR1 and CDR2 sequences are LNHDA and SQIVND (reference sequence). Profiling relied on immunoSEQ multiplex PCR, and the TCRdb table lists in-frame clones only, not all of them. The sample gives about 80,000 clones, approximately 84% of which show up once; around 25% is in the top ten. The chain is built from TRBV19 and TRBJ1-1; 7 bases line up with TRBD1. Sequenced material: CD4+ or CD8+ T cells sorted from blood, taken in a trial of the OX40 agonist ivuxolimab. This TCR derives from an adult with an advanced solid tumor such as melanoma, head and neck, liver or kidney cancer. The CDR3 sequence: CASNRDRVYAEAFF. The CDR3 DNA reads TGTGCCAGTAACCGTGACAGGGTATATGCTGAAGCTTTCTTT.